This T cell receptor beta chain was recovered during a study of beta chain features in type 1 diabetes. Study outcomes and limitations: Compared with healthy donors, patients appeared to share more similar naive, central memory and regulatory TCRB repertoires. Patients with type 1 diabetes showed fewer VDJ junction insertions and more deletions. TCRB CDR3 length was moderately but significantly reduced in all four CD4+ subsets of Type 1 diabetes patients.

With respect to this clone: Its antigen is unidentified.

Each of the sorted populations had a purity greater than 95%. The length of the CDR3 is 11 residues. The germline gives CDR1 KGHSH, CDR2 LQKENI. Trimming took 4 bases from V and 3 from J, leaving 3 bases between them. The entirety of the isolated RNA underwent reverse transcription, so expressed TCRB transcripts were sequenced. TCRdb's table, derived via immunoSEQ multiplex PCR, lists solely in-frame clones and lacks some. The data show some 40,000 clones, around 48% seen once. V gene TRBV18 combines with J gene TRBJ2-5; D gene ambiguous. The material sequenced was central memory CD4+ T cells from blood. This clonotype was obtained from a woman between 18 and 29 years old in good health. As DNA, the CDR3 is TGTGCCAGCTCACTAAAAGAGACCCAGTACTTC. It codes for CASSLKETQYF.